Included here is one T cell receptor beta chain sequence, with context. With 2 bases removed from V and 2 bases from J, the gap between germline ends came to 10 bases. Per germline, CDR1 SEHNR and CDR2 FQNEAQ (reference sequence). This CDR3 has 14 amino acids. The protocol was immunoSEQ multiplex PCR, while the TCRdb copy is restricted to in-frame clones and leaves out a portion. The sample consists of about 76,000 clones, roughly 94% of them appearing once. This sample is part of a study of technical replicates of blood from a few donors. Sequencing was performed on T cells isolated from PBMCs. The rearrangement joins TRBV7-9 to TRBJ2-7, with D possibly being TRBD2 (6 bases). The TCR originated in a human donor in good health. Written as DNA, the CDR3 is TGTGCCAGCAGCTTACGAGCGGGCCCCTACGAGCAGTACTTC. It translates to CASSLRAGPYEQYF.